This T cell receptor beta chain stems from a study of T cell clusters in autoimmune cytopenias. Points from the study as a whole: Compared with active autoimmune hepatitis patients, healthy donors showed around 3-fold more exclusive TRB clusters.

This CDR3 is 15 amino acids long. Germline V CDR1 and CDR2: MNHEY, SVGAGI. TRB was amplified by touch-down multiplex PCR, primer pools A and B combined. TCRdb re-called the multiplex PCR reads and shows each CDR3 protein once, DNA omitted. There are about 3,800 distinct CDR3 sequences in the sample, with more than 25% held by the top ten. This clonotype is called medium-sized based on its frequency. The target antigen is unknown. TRB amplification used approximately 250 ng of peripheral blood genomic DNA. The clonotype comes from a human donor with an autoimmune cytopenia or autoimmune hepatitis (not recorded which). The sample taken for sequencing was peripheral blood. The V and J genes are TRBV6-5 and TRBJ1-1; TCRdb gives TRBD1 as the D gene, but with no DNA this cannot be confirmed. The CDR3: CASSETGGDGTEAFF.